The 3 T cell receptor beta chains given below trace back to one sample, sequenced in a study of regulatory T cells in long-lasting Graves disease (dated by TCRdb to the early 2020s). Libraries were built with multiplex PCR. This sample was sequenced with an Illumina HiSeq 4000. TCR beta libraries were built with iRepertoire HTBI primers and Arm-PCR amplification of CDR3 regions. TCRdb's own reprocessing of the public reads used fastp at Q25 and MiXCR and kept productive beta chains. Merged by CDR3 protein, the rows form single entries marked with the most common genes and DNA. For this sample the table gives a few hundred thousand distinct CDR3 sequences, of which roughly 25% were detected only once. The ten largest clonotypes hold roughly a quarter of the sample. Sample time point, as interpreted from the label and publication: persistent/refractory GD, antithyroid drugs over 5 years with positive TRAb. RNA was extracted from PBMCs in TRIzol for both TCR sequencing and RNA sequencing.

Sequenced here: peripheral blood mononuclear cells (PBMCs), sampled when the disease was refractory, from a patient treated with antithyroid drugs. The receptors derive from a woman in her thirties or forties with Graves disease. Donor details come from another sample of the same person, matched by shared clones.

Ten or more counts support this clonotype. The V call is TRBV25-1, the J call TRBJ2-4, with 7 bases matching TRBD2. V was pared by 6 bases and J by 9 bases, with 11 bases of the junction left unmatched. Germline CDR1 is MGHDK and CDR2 is SYGVNS. The CDR3 has 14 amino acids. The CDR3 loop is CASRDGGGGSIQYF. The CDR3 DNA is TGTGCCAGCAGGGACGGCGGGGGAGGGAGCATTCAGTACTTC.

This clonotype has ten or more counts. This chain connects TRBV12-3 or TRBV12-4 to TRBJ1-2; TRBD1 matches at 9 bases. The J segment lost 4 bases and the V segment lost 5 bases, leaving 5 bases of the junction unmatched. There are 14 residues in the CDR3. In DNA, the CDR3 is TGTGCCAGCAGTCCCGGGACAGGGTTCTATGGCTACACCTTC. Translation gives CASSPGTGFYGYTF.

This clonotype was counted only a few times. This chain's CDR3 is CASSQVLAAYEQYF. CDR3 in DNA: TGCGCCAGCAGCCAAGTTCTAGCGGCGTACGAGCAGTACTTC. The chain uses TRBV4-1 and TRBJ2-7, with TRBD2 identical over 7 bases. J lost 4 bases, V lost 1 base, and 4 bases had no gene match. Germline V CDR1 and CDR2: MGHRA, YSYEKL. The CDR3 contains 14 residues.